These T cell receptor beta chains were read from a single sample in a study of blood T cell repertoires in COVID-19. Method: immunoSEQ multiplex PCR; TCRdb's copy keeps in-frame clones and lacks some. The sample has about 36,000 clones, just under 80% seen once. Sequencing was performed on peripheral blood. The receptors here all came from a man between 60 and 75 years old with acute or convalescent COVID-19. Each CDR3 is given with its conserved first and last residue. The D gene is left open where the match is weak. Size tells how often a clone was seen (once, few, many) or the class of an expanded clone, and some rows leave it out.

J gene: TRBJ1-6
clone size: -
V gene: TRBV10-3
D gene: -
CDR3 protein: CAISEPDSTSPLHF
CDR3 DNA: TGTGCCATCAGTGAGCCAGACAGTACCTCACCCCTCCACTTT

J gene: TRBJ2-5
clone size: -
V gene: TRBV3-1/TRBV3-2
D gene: TRBD2
CDR3 protein: CASSQGPGTSGSVETQYF
CDR3 DNA: TGTGCCAGCAGCCAAGGCCCTGGGACTAGCGGGAGTGTGGAGACCCAGTACTTC

J gene: TRBJ2-1
clone size: -
V gene: TRBV30
D gene: -
CDR3 protein: CAWSVLASGQISYNEQFF
CDR3 DNA: TGTGCCTGGAGTGTACTGGCTAGCGGACAGATCTCCTACAATGAGCAGTTCTTC

J gene: TRBJ1-6
clone size: -
V gene: TRBV2
D gene: -
CDR3 protein: CASSEFQAENSPLHF
CDR3 DNA: TGTGCCAGCAGTGAGTTTCAGGCCGAGAATTCACCCCTCCACTTT

J gene: TRBJ1-4
clone size: -
V gene: TRBV5-1
D gene: TRBD1
CDR3 protein: CASSLGRQGGAKLFF
CDR3 DNA: TGCGCCAGCAGCTTGGGGCGGCAGGGGGGCGCAAAACTGTTTTTT

J gene: TRBJ2-3
clone size: -
V gene: TRBV10-3
D gene: -
CDR3 protein: CAISAGSDTQYF
CDR3 DNA: TGTGCCATCAGTGCGGGGTCAGATACGCAGTATTTT

J gene: TRBJ2-5
clone size: -
V gene: TRBV6-2/TRBV6-3
D gene: -
CDR3 protein: CASSYVRVTQYF
CDR3 DNA: TGTGCCAGCAGTTACGTCCGAGTTACCCAGTACTTC

J gene: TRBJ2-2
clone size: -
V gene: TRBV7-2
D gene: -
CDR3 protein: CASSPSGAGELFF
CDR3 DNA: TGTGCCAGCAGCCCATCAGGGGCCGGGGAGCTGTTTTTT

J gene: TRBJ1-5
clone size: -
V gene: TRBV29-1
D gene: TRBD1
CDR3 protein: CSLPGTGLGNQPQHF
CDR3 DNA: TGCAGCCTTCCCGGGACAGGGCTTGGCAATCAGCCCCAGCATTTT

J gene: TRBJ2-1
clone size: -
V gene: TRBV5-4
D gene: -
CDR3 protein: CASSLGSNNEQFF
CDR3 DNA: TGTGCCAGCAGCTTGGGTAGTAACAATGAGCAGTTCTTC

J gene: TRBJ1-5
clone size: few
V gene: TRBV3-1/TRBV3-2
D gene: TRBD1
CDR3 protein: CASSQGTGINQPQHF
CDR3 DNA: TGTGCCAGCAGCCAAGGGACAGGGATAAATCAGCCCCAGCATTTT